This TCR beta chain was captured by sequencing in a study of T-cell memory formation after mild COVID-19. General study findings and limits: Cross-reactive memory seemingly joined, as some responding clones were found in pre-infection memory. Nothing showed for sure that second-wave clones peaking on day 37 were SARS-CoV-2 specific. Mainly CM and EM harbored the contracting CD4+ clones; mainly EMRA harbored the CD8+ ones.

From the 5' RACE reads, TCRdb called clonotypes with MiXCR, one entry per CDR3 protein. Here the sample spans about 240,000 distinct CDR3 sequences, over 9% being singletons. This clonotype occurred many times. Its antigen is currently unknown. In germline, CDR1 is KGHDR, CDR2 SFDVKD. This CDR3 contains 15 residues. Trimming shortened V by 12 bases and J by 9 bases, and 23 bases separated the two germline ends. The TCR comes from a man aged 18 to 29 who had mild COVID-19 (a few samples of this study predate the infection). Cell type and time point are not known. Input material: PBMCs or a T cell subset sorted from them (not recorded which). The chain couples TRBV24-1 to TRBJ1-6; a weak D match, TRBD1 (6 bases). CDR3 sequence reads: CAHREDVGDSSPLHF. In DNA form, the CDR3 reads TGTGCCCACAGGGAAGACGTAGGTGATAGTTCACCCCTCCACTTT.